This T cell receptor (beta chain) was sequenced for a study of shared clonotypes between healthy human individuals. Donors, without exception, were Caucasian adults residing in Nashville, Tennessee. Naive CD45RA+ and memory CD45RA-negative subsets were split from CD4+ cells. Authors' data handling: Junction-only immunoSEQ sequences carried no quality scores, so filtering differed. TCRdb keeps only in-frame clones here, not all; method: immunoSEQ multiplex PCR. V, J and clone size reflect that table, while D and trimming were determined from the DNA. This sample has 2.3 million or so clones, with more than 85% found just once. The CDR3 has 16 residues. V dropped 3 bases and J dropped 0 bases, with 12 bases sitting between them. Germline V gives CDR1 MDHEN, CDR2 SYDVKM.

V and J are TRBV28 and TRBJ2-4, with D possibly being TRBD2 (6 bases). The material sequenced was naive CD4+ T cells from PBMCs. The subset here: CD45RA+ positively selected. The sequence was collected from a man aged 18 to 30 in good health. Some clones in this sample may be carry-over from other donors' samples. The CDR3 region has the DNA TGTGCCAGCAGTTTCGGGGCGGGGCTAGCCAAAAACATTCAGTACTTC. Encoded protein: CASSFGAGLAKNIQYF.